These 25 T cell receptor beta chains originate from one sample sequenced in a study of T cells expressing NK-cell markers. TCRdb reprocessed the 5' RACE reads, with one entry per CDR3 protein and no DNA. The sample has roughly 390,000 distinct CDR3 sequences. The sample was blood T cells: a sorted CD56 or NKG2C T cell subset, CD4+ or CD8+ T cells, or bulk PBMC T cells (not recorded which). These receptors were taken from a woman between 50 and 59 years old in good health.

This chain's CDR3 is CASSAGVGDQPQHF. This sequence joins TRBV9 and TRBJ1-5; TCRdb lists TRBD1, though no DNA is available to test this call. Per germline, CDR1 SGDLS and CDR2 YYNGEE. The CDR3 runs to 14 residues.

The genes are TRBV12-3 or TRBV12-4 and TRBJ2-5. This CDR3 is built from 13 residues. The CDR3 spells CASRLGTQGTQYF.

The CDR3 reads CASSLGGPGAWGYNEQFF. The V call is TRBV5-1, the J call TRBJ2-1; TCRdb picks TRBD1, but there is no DNA to check that call. This CDR3 comprises 18 residues. The germline CDR1 and CDR2 sequences are SGHRS and YFSETQ.

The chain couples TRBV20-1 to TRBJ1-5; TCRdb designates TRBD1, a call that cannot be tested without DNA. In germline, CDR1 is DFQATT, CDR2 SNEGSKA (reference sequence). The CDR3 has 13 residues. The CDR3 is CSARVDRGRPQHF.

CDR3 residues: CASSFTWKANNEQFF. The chain links TRBV5-1 to TRBJ2-1. The CDR3 is 15 residues long. Germline V gene sequence: CDR1 SGHRS, CDR2 YFSETQ.

This chain's CDR3 is CASSYSLAFSYNEQFF. This chain joins TRBV6-2 or TRBV6-3 and TRBJ2-1; the TRBD2 assignment by TCRdb is unverifiable without DNA. From germline, CDR1 is MNHEY and CDR2 SVGEGT. This CDR3 region has 16 residues.

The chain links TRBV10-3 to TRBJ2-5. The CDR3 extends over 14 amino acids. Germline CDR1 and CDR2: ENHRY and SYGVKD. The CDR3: CAISDWPNQETQYF.

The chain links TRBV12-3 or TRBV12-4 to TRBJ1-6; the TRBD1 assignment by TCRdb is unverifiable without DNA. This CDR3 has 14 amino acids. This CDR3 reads CASSLKGSSSPLHF.

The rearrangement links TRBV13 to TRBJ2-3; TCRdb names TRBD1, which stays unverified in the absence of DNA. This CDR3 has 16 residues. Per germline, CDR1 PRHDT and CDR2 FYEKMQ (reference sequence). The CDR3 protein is CASSREQGTYTDTQYF.

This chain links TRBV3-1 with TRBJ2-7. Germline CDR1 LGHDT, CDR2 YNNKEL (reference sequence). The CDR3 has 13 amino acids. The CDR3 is CASSQGSVYEQYF.

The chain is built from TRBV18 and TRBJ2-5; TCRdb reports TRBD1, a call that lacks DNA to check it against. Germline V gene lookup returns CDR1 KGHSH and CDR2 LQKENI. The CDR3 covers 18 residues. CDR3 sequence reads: CASSPRPSQGTYQETQYF.

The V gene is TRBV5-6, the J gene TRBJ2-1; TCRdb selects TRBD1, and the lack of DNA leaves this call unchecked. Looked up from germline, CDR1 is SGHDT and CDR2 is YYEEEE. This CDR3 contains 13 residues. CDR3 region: CASSLVPLNEQFF.

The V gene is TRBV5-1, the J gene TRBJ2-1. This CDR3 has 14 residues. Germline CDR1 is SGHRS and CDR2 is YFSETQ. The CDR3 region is CAPVFSDSYNEQFF.

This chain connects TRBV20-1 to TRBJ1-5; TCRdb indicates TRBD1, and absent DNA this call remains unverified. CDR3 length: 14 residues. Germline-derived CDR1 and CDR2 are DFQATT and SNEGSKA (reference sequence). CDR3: CSASGGTSNQPQHF.

The CDR3 loop reads CATSSWEAEQFF. This chain uses TRBV15 with TRBJ2-1; without DNA, the TCRdb call of TRBD2 cannot be checked. The CDR3 has 12 residues. Germline values: CDR1 LNHNV, CDR2 YYDKDF (reference sequence).

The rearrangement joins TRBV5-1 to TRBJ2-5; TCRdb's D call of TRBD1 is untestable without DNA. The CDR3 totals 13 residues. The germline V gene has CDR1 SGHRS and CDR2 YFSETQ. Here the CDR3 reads CASSSRGQETQYF.

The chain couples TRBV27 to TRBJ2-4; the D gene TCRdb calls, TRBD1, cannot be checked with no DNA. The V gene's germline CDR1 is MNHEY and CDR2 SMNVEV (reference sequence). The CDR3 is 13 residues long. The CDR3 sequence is CASKDRGKNIQYF.

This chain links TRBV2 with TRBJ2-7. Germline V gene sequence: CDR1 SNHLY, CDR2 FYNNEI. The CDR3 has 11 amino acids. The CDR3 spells CASRKSYEQYF.

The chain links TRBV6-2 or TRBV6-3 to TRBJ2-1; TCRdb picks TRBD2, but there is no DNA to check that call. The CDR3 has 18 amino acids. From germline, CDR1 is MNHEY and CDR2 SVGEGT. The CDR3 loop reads CASSTRLLAGGNNNEQFF.

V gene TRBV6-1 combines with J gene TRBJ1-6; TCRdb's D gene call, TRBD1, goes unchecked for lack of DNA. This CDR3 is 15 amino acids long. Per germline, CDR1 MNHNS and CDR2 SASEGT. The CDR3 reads CASSPLGGSNSPLHF.

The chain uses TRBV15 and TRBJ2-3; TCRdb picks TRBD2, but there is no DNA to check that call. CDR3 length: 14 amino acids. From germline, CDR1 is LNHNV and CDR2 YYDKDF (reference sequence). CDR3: CATSNGGPTDTQYF.

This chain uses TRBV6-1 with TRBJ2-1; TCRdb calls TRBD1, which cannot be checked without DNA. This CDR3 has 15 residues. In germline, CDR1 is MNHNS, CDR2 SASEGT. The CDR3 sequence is CASSAQGRSYNEQFF.

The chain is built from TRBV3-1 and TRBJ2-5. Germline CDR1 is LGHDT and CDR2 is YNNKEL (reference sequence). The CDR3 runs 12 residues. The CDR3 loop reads CASSSRVETQYF.

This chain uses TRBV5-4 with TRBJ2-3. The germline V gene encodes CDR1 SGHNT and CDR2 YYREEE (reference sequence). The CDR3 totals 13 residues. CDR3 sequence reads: CASIIAGTDTQYF. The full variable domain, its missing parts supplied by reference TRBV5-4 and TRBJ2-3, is ETGVTQSPTHLIKTRGQQVTLRCSSQSGHNTVSWYQQALGQGPQFIFQYYREEENGRGNFPPRFSGLQFPNYSSELNVNALELDDSALYLCASIIAGTDTQYFGPGTRLTVL.

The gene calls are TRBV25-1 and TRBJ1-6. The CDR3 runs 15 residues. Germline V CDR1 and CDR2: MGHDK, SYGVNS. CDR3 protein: CASRSQLDYNSPLHF.